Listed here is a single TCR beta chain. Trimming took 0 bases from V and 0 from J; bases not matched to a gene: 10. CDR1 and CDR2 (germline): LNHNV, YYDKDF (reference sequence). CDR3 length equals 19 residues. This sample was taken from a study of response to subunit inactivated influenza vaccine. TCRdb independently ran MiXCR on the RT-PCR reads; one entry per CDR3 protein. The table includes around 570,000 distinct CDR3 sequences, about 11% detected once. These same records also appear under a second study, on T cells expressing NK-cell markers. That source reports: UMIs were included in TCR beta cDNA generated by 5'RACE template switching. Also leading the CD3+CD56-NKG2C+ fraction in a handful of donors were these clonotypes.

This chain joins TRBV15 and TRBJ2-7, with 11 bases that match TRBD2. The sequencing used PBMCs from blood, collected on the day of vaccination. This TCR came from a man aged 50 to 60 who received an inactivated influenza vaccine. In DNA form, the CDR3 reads TGTGCCACCAGCAGAGATCGGTCTAGCGGGGGGCCAAGCTCCTACGAGCAGTACTTC. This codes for CATSRDRSSGGPSSYEQYF.